The 8 T cell receptor beta chains listed next were all sequenced from one sample in a study of identical twins (TCRdb year 2016). The library was obtained by 5' RACE. These reads were obtained on an Illumina HiSeq 2000. TCRdb cleaned the public reads at Q25 with fastp, built clones with MiXCR and kept in-frame beta chains. CDR3 protein duplicates are merged, each entry listing the most common genes and DNA. This sample has 430,000 or so distinct CDR3 sequences in its table, and 20% to 25% of those were observed once. The ten largest clones represent around 3% of the sample. The sample was also linked to a second study, of T cells expressing NK-cell markers.

Sequencing was carried out using CD4+ T cells sorted from blood. Source of these receptors: a woman aged 18-29 years in good health.

The V call is TRBV12-3 or TRBV12-4, the J call TRBJ2-7; D unresolved. The length of the CDR3 is 12 residues. With 2 bases removed from V and 4 bases from J, the gap between germline ends came to 6 bases. Here the CDR3 reads CASSLWSYEQYF. CDR3 coding DNA: TGTGCCAGCAGTTTATGGAGTTACGAGCAGTACTTC.

In its sample, this clonotype was seen a few times. The chain carries TRBV20-1 and TRBJ2-3; D unresolved. Between the trimmed V and J ends, which lost 6 bases and 5 bases, there was a span of 12 bases. Per germline, CDR1 DFQATT and CDR2 SNEGSKA (reference sequence). The CDR3 runs to 12 residues. For the CDR3, the DNA is TGCAGTGCCGCCCAACAAGTAGATACGCAGTATTTT. Protein sequence: CSAAQQVDTQYF.

This clonotype turned up a few times. V is TRBV12-3 or TRBV12-4 and J is TRBJ2-2; TRBD2 aligns across 8 bases. This CDR3 contains 16 residues. V trimming: 6 bases; J trimming: 4 bases; junction bases outside the gene matches: 10. In DNA form, the CDR3 reads TGTGCCAGCAGCCCTCTGTCGCGGGGGGTCACCGGGGAGCTGTTTTTT. Protein sequence: CASSPLSRGVTGELFF.

This clonotype was counted only a few times. The gene calls are TRBV7-2 and TRBJ2-3, with TRBD2 as a possible D gene (5 bases). The V end lost 0 bases, the J end lost 4 bases, and 14 bases lay between the germline ends. Germline V CDR1 and CDR2: SGHTA, FQGNSA. The CDR3 consists of 16 residues. CDR3: CASSLALAGRSDTQYF. CDR3 DNA: TGTGCCAGCAGCTTAGCGCTGGCGGGTCGTTCAGATACGCAGTATTTT.

This clonotype occurred a few times. This chain connects TRBV12-3 or TRBV12-4 to TRBJ1-2; 7 nucleotides align to TRBD1. There are 12 residues in the CDR3. V trimming: 7 bases; J trimming: 10 bases; junction bases outside the gene matches: 9. Here the CDR3 DNA reads TGTGCCAGCAACACCGGGGACAGCGACTACACCTTC. It is translated as CASNTGDSDYTF.

The CDR3 DNA reads as TGTGCCAGCAGCCGCGTGACAGGGGAGAACTATGGCTACACCTTC. Amino acids: CASSRVTGENYGYTF. The rearrangement links TRBV7-2 to TRBJ1-2, with TRBD1 matching over 8 bases. The CDR3 sequence is 15 residues long. V shed 5 bases and J 2 bases; nucleotides not matched to a gene: 7. From germline, CDR1 is SGHTA and CDR2 FQGNSA.

This clonotype has just a few counts. The gene calls are TRBV20-1 and TRBJ1-1, with D hard to call. Germline V gene lookup returns CDR1 DFQATT and CDR2 SNEGSKA (reference sequence). CDR3 length: 13 amino acids. Trimming took off 0 bases at V and 1 base at J, with 6 bases between the two ends. CDR3 sequence: CSAREGRNTEAFF. CDR3 sequence (DNA): TGCAGTGCTAGAGAGGGAAGGAACACTGAAGCTTTCTTT.

This clonotype was found a few times. V gene TRBV20-1 combines with J gene TRBJ2-3, with TRBD2 as a possible D gene (5 bases). V shed 6 bases and J shed 2 bases, with 18 bases lying between them. The CDR3 runs to 15 residues. CDR1 and CDR2 (germline): DFQATT, SNEGSKA (reference sequence). In nucleotides, the CDR3 is TGCAGTGCCGGAATTCCGGCTAGCCTCACAGATACGCAGTATTTT. This sequence encodes CSAGIPASLTDTQYF.